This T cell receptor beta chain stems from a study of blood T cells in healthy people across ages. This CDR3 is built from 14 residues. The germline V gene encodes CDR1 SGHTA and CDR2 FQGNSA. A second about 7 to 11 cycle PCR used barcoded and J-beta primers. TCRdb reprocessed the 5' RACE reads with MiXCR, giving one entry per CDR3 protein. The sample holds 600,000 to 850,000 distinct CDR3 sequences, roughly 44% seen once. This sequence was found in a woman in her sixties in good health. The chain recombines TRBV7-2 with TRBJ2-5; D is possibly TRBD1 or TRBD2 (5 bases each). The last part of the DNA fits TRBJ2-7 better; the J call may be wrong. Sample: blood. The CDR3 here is CASSLRGGLYEQYF. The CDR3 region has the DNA TGTGCCAGCAGCTTAAGGGGCGGACTCTACGAGCAGTACTTC.